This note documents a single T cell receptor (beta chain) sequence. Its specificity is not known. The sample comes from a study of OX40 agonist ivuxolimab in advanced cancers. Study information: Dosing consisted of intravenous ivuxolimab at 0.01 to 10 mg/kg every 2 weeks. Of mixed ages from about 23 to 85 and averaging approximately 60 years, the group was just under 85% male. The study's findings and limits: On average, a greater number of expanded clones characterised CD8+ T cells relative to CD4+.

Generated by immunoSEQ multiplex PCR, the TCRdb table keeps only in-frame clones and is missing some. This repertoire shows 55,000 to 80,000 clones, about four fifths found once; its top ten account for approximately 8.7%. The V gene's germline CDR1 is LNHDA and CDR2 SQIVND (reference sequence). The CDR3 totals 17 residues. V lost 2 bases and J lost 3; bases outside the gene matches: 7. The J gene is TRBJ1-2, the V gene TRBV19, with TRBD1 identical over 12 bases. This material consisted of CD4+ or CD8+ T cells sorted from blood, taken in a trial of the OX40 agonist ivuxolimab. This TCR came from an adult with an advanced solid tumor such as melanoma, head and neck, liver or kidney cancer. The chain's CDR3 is CASSIRGQGANDYGYTF. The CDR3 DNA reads TGTGCCAGTAGTATAAGGGGACAGGGGGCGAACGACTATGGCTACACCTTC.